A selection of T cell receptor beta chains follows, all from one sample in a study of blood T cell repertoires in COVID-19. The method was immunoSEQ multiplex PCR; TCRdb's version includes in-frame clones alone and lacks a portion of them. Of around 70,000 clones listed, around 90% are singletons. Sequenced material: peripheral blood. These receptors all stem from a woman older than 75 with active or convalescent COVID-19. Both conserved end residues are part of each CDR3. D genes are given only for firm matches. The size of a clone is reported for some rows only, either as once, few or many, or as a class for expanded clones.

J	V	length	D	size	DNA	CDR3
TRBJ2-4	TRBV5-4	13	TRBD1	once	TGTGCCAGCAGCCCGGGACAGGCGGACATTCAGTACTTC	CASSPGQADIQYF
TRBJ1-2	TRBV5-4	12	NA	NA	TGTGCCAGCAGCTTCTCCCGCTATGGCTACACCTTC	CASSFSRYGYTF
TRBJ1-2	TRBV18	13	NA	NA	TGTGCCAGCTCACCCGGAGCTAACTATGGCTACACCTTC	CASSPGANYGYTF
TRBJ1-2	TRBV27	13	NA	NA	TGTGCCAGCAGTCCAGGGGCTCCCTATGGCTACACCTTC	CASSPGAPYGYTF
TRBJ2-5	TRBV19	17	TRBD2	NA	TGTGCCAGTAGCCTTACCACCGGGACTAGTTGGCAAGAGACCCAGTACTTC	CASSLTTGTSWQETQYF
TRBJ1-5	TRBV5-5	15	NA	NA	TGTGCCAGCAGCTTGGGGCCAGGCTACAATCAGCCCCAGCATTTT	CASSLGPGYNQPQHF
TRBJ2-2	TRBV29-1	14	NA	NA	TGCAGCGTTGAGATCCCGGTTAACACCGGGGAGCTGTTTTTT	CSVEIPVNTGELFF
TRBJ1-1	TRBV3-1/TRBV3-2	15	NA	NA	TGTGCCAGCAGCCAAGTGGGGGGGAGAGGGACTGAAGCTTTCTTT	CASSQVGGRGTEAFF
TRBJ2-2	TRBV29-1	14	TRBD1	NA	TGCAGCGCCTCTCGACAGGGGCCGAGCCGGGAGCTGTTTTTT	CSASRQGPSRELFF
TRBJ1-1	TRBV7-9	15	NA	NA	TGTGCCAGCAGCTATCTGACAGCCCCGAACACTGAAGCTTTCTTT	CASSYLTAPNTEAFF
TRBJ1-1	TRBV5-4	17	TRBD1	once	TGTGCCAGCAGCTTGGAGGTGACAGGGCCTATGAACACTGAAGCTTTCTTT	CASSLEVTGPMNTEAFF
TRBJ1-1	TRBV6-5	13	NA	few	TGTGCCAGCAGTTACCAGGGAAGCTCTGAAGCTTTCTTT	CASSYQGSSEAFF
TRBJ1-1	TRBV19	14	TRBD1	NA	TGTGCCAGTAGCAGGACAGGGGGGGGCACTGAAGCTTTCTTT	CASSRTGGGTEAFF
TRBJ2-2	TRBV11-2	15	NA	NA	TGTGCCAGCAGCCTTACACGGGGTACGCCCGGGGAGCTGTTTTTT	CASSLTRGTPGELFF
TRBJ1-5	TRBV6-2/TRBV6-3	18	TRBD1	NA	TGTGCCAGCAGTTACTCGGATTCGAGGACAGGGGGCAACCAGCCCCAGCATTTT	CASSYSDSRTGGNQPQHF
TRBJ2-5	TRBV21-1	14	NA	NA	TGTGCCAGCATGGGCAGGGACATTCGAGAGACCCAGTACTTC	CASMGRDIRETQYF
TRBJ2-5	TRBV27	13	NA	NA	TGTGCCAGCAGTCCTCGGATACTAGGGACCCAGTACTTC	CASSPRILGTQYF
TRBJ1-1	TRBV10-3	13	TRBD1	NA	TGTGCCACAGCAGGAGTCAGGGGGACTGAAGCTTTCTTT	CATAGVRGTEAFF
TRBJ1-4	TRBV5-1	16	NA	NA	TGCGCCAGCAGCGGGGGCCTCCTTGCAACTAATGAAAAACTGTTTTTT	CASSGGLLATNEKLFF
TRBJ2-7	TRBV5-1	14	NA	NA	TGCGCCAGCAGCCGCGACAGAAGGTTCGACGAGCAGTACTTC	CASSRDRRFDEQYF
TRBJ2-7	TRBV12-3/TRBV12-4	12	NA	NA	TGTGCCAGCAGTAAACAGGGACACGAGCAGTACTTC	CASSKQGHEQYF
TRBJ1-5	TRBV10-3	15	NA	NA	TGTGCCATCAGTGAGTCGGGGGGAAGCAATCAGCCCCAGCATTTT	CAISESGGSNQPQHF
TRBJ2-7	TRBV7-2	12	NA	NA	TGTGCCAGCAGCTTAGGGGCCTCTGAGCAGTACTTC	CASSLGASEQYF
TRBJ2-2	TRBV10-3	14	TRBD1	NA	TGTGCCATCAGAACAGGGGTTAACACCGGGGAGCTGTTTTTT	CAIRTGVNTGELFF
TRBJ1-5	TRBV11-3	13	NA	once	TGTGCCAGCAGCTCACAGGGATGTCAGCCCCAGCATTTT	CASSSQGCQPQHF
TRBJ1-1	TRBV19	16	TRBD1	NA	TGTGCCAGTACCGGCCGGGACAGGGGGAGTGGAACTGAAGCTTTCTTT	CASTGRDRGSGTEAFF
TRBJ2-1	TRBV4-1	16	NA	NA	TGCGCCAGCAGCCAAGAAATATTTGGCCCCTACAATGAGCAGTTCTTC	CASSQEIFGPYNEQFF
TRBJ2-7	TRBV5-1	14	NA	NA	TGCGCCAGCAGCTTAGGGACTCTTACCTACGAGCAGTACTTC	CASSLGTLTYEQYF
TRBJ1-1	TRBV9	15	NA	NA	TGTGCCAGCAGCCCACTAACAGGGAGCTACACTGAAGCTTTCTTT	CASSPLTGSYTEAFF
TRBJ2-1	TRBV6-1	13	NA	NA	TGTGCCAGCAGTGAGGAAAGACAGTTTGAGCAGTTCTTC	CASSEERQFEQFF
TRBJ2-6	TRBV7-6	15	NA	NA	TGTGCCAGCAGTTACGGGAGCTCTGGGGCCAACGTCCTGACTTTC	CASSYGSSGANVLTF
TRBJ2-7	TRBV2	15	NA	NA	TGTGCCACCGACCCGGGGTACTCTAGCCCCTACGAGCAGTACTTC	CATDPGYSSPYEQYF
TRBJ1-1	TRBV19	15	TRBD1	NA	TGTGCCAGTAGTATCCCCAGGACAGGGGTCACTGAAGCTTTCTTT	CASSIPRTGVTEAFF
TRBJ2-7	TRBV7-6	15	TRBD2	NA	TGTGCCAGCAGCCCCAGACTAGCGGCAGCATACGAGCAGTACTTC	CASSPRLAAAYEQYF
TRBJ1-2	TRBV7-9	14	NA	NA	TGTGCCAGCAGCCCATGGACATCTGACTATGGCTACACCTTC	CASSPWTSDYGYTF
TRBJ2-5	TRBV19	15	NA	NA	TGTGCCAGTAGCCTCCGGGACAATGGAGGAGAGACCCAGTACTTC	CASSLRDNGGETQYF
TRBJ1-6	TRBV19	13	NA	NA	TGTGCCAGTAGGGGCAGGTATAATTCACCCCTCCACTTT	CASRGRYNSPLHF
TRBJ2-5	TRBV5-1	14	NA	NA	TGCGCCAGCAGCTTGGCGGCGGTGTTAGAGACCCAGTACTTC	CASSLAAVLETQYF
TRBJ2-3	TRBV5-4	17	NA	NA	TGTGCCAGCAGCCCCCCGTCCCGGGGGATCCGCACAGATACGCAGTATTTT	CASSPPSRGIRTDTQYF
TRBJ2-2	TRBV18	12	NA	NA	TGTGCCAGCTCACCATATCCGGGGGAGCTGTTTTTT	CASSPYPGELFF
TRBJ1-2	TRBV7-9	15	NA	NA	TGTGCCAGCAGCGGAGCGGGGAAATCGGACTATGGCTACACCTTC	CASSGAGKSDYGYTF
TRBJ1-1	TRBV10-2	15	NA	few	TGCGCCAGCAAAGAGGGGGGGCGGCGTTTCACTGAAGCTTTCTTT	CASKEGGRRFTEAFF
TRBJ2-1	TRBV7-2	15	NA	NA	TGTGCCAGCAGCTTAGCGGTAGCGGAATACAATGAGCAGTTCTTC	CASSLAVAEYNEQFF
TRBJ1-1	TRBV30	15	TRBD1	NA	TGTGCCTGGAGTAAAAGGGGGCTACTGAACACTGAAGCTTTCTTT	CAWSKRGLLNTEAFF
TRBJ1-1	TRBV4-3	13	NA	NA	TGCGCCAGCAGCCAATCCCCGGCAGGTGAAGCTTTCTTT	CASSQSPAGEAFF
TRBJ2-1	TRBV15	19	TRBD2	NA	TGTGCCACCAGCGGACCGGGACTAGCGGGAGGTTACTCCTACAATGAGCAGTTCTTC	CATSGPGLAGGYSYNEQFF
TRBJ1-1	TRBV7-3	12	TRBD1	NA	TGTGCCAGCAGAACCCGGGACAGAGTAGCTTTCTTT	CASRTRDRVAFF
TRBJ2-7	TRBV5-4	15	NA	NA	TGTGCCAGCAGCTTGGCAGGTGGGAGGAACCACGAGCAGTACTTC	CASSLAGGRNHEQYF
TRBJ2-7	TRBV2	13	NA	NA	TGTGCCAGCAGTGTCCCCCTGTCCTACGAGCAGTACTTC	CASSVPLSYEQYF
TRBJ2-5	TRBV4-1	15	NA	NA	TGCGCCAGCAGCCAAGATCCGGGATCCGGAGAGACCCAGTACTTC	CASSQDPGSGETQYF
TRBJ2-7	TRBV20-1	15	TRBD2	NA	TGCAGTGCTAGTTCGGGGACTAGCGGTCCCTACGAGCAGTACTTC	CSASSGTSGPYEQYF
TRBJ2-4	TRBV7-2	13	NA	NA	TGTGCCAGCAGCTTTCCAGGGGACAACATTCAGTACTTC	CASSFPGDNIQYF
TRBJ1-5	TRBV7-9	18	NA	NA	TGTGCCAGCAGCTTAGCCAGATCGGGTCCCACAAGCAATCAGCCCCAGCATTTT	CASSLARSGPTSNQPQHF
TRBJ2-2	TRBV27	16	NA	NA	TGTGCCAGCAGTTTCAGGGTTACGGATGGCACCGGGGAGCTGTTTTTT	CASSFRVTDGTGELFF
TRBJ2-5	TRBV29-1	14	NA	NA	TGCAGCGTTGAAGATCTTAGACAGCTAGAGACCCAGTACTTC	CSVEDLRQLETQYF
TRBJ1-2	TRBV18	15	TRBD1	NA	TGTGCCAGCTCACCCCGACAGGGAGAGAACTATGGCTACACCTTC	CASSPRQGENYGYTF
TRBJ2-7	TRBV2	13	NA	NA	TGTGCCAGCAGCGTCCTACGGTCCTACGAGCAGTACTTC	CASSVLRSYEQYF
TRBJ1-5	TRBV4-3	15	NA	NA	TGCGCCAGCAGTCGGGGGTGGAGGAGCAATCAGCCCCAGCATTTT	CASSRGWRSNQPQHF
TRBJ1-4	TRBV4-1	15	TRBD1	NA	TGCGCCAGCAGCCGAGGTTGGACAGGGGTAGAAAAACTGTTTTTT	CASSRGWTGVEKLFF